Below, 7 T cell receptor beta chains from the same sample are listed, as sequenced in a study of blood T cell repertoires in COVID-19. Using immunoSEQ multiplex PCR, the repertoire was profiled, and TCRdb retains in-frame clones only, with some absent. The repertoire includes around 93,000 clones, approximately 77% of them detected once, and approximately 10% sits in the top ten. The sample consisted of peripheral blood. Receptors originate from an elderly woman with acute or convalescent COVID-19.

The chain joins TRBV5-1 to TRBJ1-6; 7 bases agree with TRBD1. Germline lookup yields CDR1 SGHRS and CDR2 YFSETQ. The CDR3 sequence is 16 residues long. The V and J ends lost 0 bases and 9 bases, in that order; junction bases with no gene match: 9. The CDR3 region has the DNA TGCGCCAGCAGCTTGGAAGGGAACCCAGGGGGTTCACCCCTCCACTTT. Residues: CASSLEGNPGGSPLHF.

This rearrangement joins TRBV30 to TRBJ2-7, with 8 bases that match TRBD2. The junction had 8 bases not matched to a gene; V was cut back by 2 bases and J by 11 bases. This CDR3 spans 12 amino acids. Looked up from germline, CDR1 is GTSNPN and CDR2 is SVGIG (reference sequence). CDR3 in DNA: TGTGCCTGGAGTAGAACGGGAGGGGATGAGTACTTC. Its translation: CAWSRTGGDEYF.

The CDR3 spells CASSQGGNSGANVLTF. CDR3 nucleotides: TGCGCCAGCAGCCAGGGGGGGAATTCTGGGGCCAACGTCCTGACTTTC. The V and J genes are TRBV4-3 and TRBJ2-6; 7 bases agree with TRBD2. CDR3 size: 16 residues. J gave up 1 base and V 3 bases, and 3 bases lay outside the gene matches. The germline gives CDR1 LGHNA, CDR2 YSLEER.

Written as DNA, the CDR3 is TGTGCCAGCAGTTCACCGACAGGGGGCTATAACTATGGCTACACCTTC. Its protein product is CASSSPTGGYNYGYTF. V and J are TRBV28 and TRBJ1-2; 10 bases fit TRBD1. The length of the CDR3 is 16 residues. The germline V gene encodes CDR1 MDHEN and CDR2 SYDVKM. The V segment lost 4 bases and the J segment 1 base; nucleotides outside the gene matches: 6.

V and J are TRBV9 and TRBJ1-4; 7 bases align to TRBD1. Germline assignment: CDR1 SGDLS and CDR2 YYNGEE. V lost 4 bases and J lost 3; bases outside the gene matches: 9. The CDR3 is 16 amino acids. CDR3: CASSPVPGQPNEKLFF. CDR3 DNA: TGTGCCAGCAGCCCGGTTCCGGGACAGCCTAATGAAAAACTGTTTTTT.

This clone is a singleton in its sample. This chain links TRBV28 with TRBJ1-5; tentative D call: TRBD1 (5 bases). The V gene lost 5 bases and the J gene lost 4 bases, with 12 bases spanning the gap. This CDR3 is built from 14 residues. The V gene's germline CDR1 is MDHEN and CDR2 SYDVKM. CDR3 sequence (DNA): TGTGCCAGCAGTCCCGGGGGGGGTAATCAGCCCCAGCATTTT. Translating it yields CASSPGGGNQPQHF.

The gene calls are TRBV6-5 and TRBJ1-1; perhaps TRBD1 as D (6 bases). V was cut by 6 bases and J by 3 bases, with 14 bases left in between. CDR3 length equals 14 residues. Germline lookup yields CDR1 MNHEY and CDR2 SVGAGI. The chain's CDR3 is CASRTTGRDTEAFF. DNA of the CDR3: TGTGCCAGCAGGACCACAGGGAGAGACACTGAAGCTTTCTTT.